These 15 T cell receptor beta chains originate from one sample sequenced in a study of CD8 T cells in ankylosing spondylitis. TCRdb used MiXCR to reprocess the 5' RACE reads, holding one entry per CDR3 protein. The data show some 270,000 distinct CDR3 sequences, 18% seen once. Source material: blood, either unsorted or a sorted T cell fraction (not recorded which). The receptor source for this set is a male donor with ankylosing spondylitis or in good health (not recorded which).

This chain joins TRBV6-5 and TRBJ1-1; D is perhaps TRBD1 (6 bases). This CDR3 has 15 residues. Germline CDR1 MNHEY, CDR2 SVGAGI. The V end was cut by 4 bases, the J end by 0 bases, with 12 bases between. The CDR3 DNA sequence: TGTGCCAGCAGTTCCCAGGACAGTTTGAACACTGAAGCTTTCTTT. This codes for CASSSQDSLNTEAFF.

This clonotype was observed at least ten times. The chain links TRBV7-8 to TRBJ2-5; D gene ambiguous. V dropped 5 bases and J dropped 4 bases, with 11 bases sitting between them. Germline V CDR1 and CDR2: SGHVS, FQNEAQ. The CDR3 is 13 residues long. This chain's CDR3 is CASSPPEPETQYF. The DNA for the CDR3 is TGTGCCAGCAGCCCACCCGAGCCAGAGACCCAGTACTTC.

The genes are TRBV9 and TRBJ2-1, with 9 bases matching TRBD2. CDR3 length: 16 residues. Germline V gives CDR1 SGDLS, CDR2 YYNGEE. V shed 0 bases, J shed 6 bases, and the junction held 7 bases outside the gene matches. The CDR3 DNA reads as TGTGCCAGCAGCGTAGATGTAGCGGGAGTAGCCAATGAGCAGTTCTTC. Translated, it gives CASSVDVAGVANEQFF. The variable domain in full, completed from reference TRBV9 and TRBJ2-1, reads DSGVTQTPKHLITATGQRVTLRCSPRSGDLSVYWYQQSLDQGLQFLIQYYNGEERAKGNILERFSAQQFPDLHSELNLSSLELGDSALYFCASSVDVAGVANEQFFGPGTRLTVL.

This chain links TRBV9 with TRBJ2-7; D is possibly TRBD1 (6 bases). The germline V gene has CDR1 SGDLS and CDR2 YYNGEE. This CDR3 has 14 amino acids. The V and J ends lost 0 bases and 2 bases respectively, with 9 bases between them. CDR3 nucleotides: TGTGCCAGCAGCGTAGGGGACATGACCTACGAGCAGTACTTC. It encodes CASSVGDMTYEQYF.

This clonotype was recorded a few times. This chain connects TRBV7-6 to TRBJ2-7, with 10 bases aligning to TRBD2. Germline V gene lookup returns CDR1 SGHVS and CDR2 FNYEAQ. This CDR3 has 16 residues. With V trimmed by 5 bases and J by 0 bases, 7 bases remained unmatched. The CDR3 sequence: CASSPGASGGSYEQYF. The CDR3 DNA is TGTGCCAGCAGCCCAGGGGCTAGCGGGGGCTCCTACGAGCAGTACTTC.

V usage is TRBV5-1 and J usage is TRBJ2-1; the D is unclear. This CDR3 comprises 13 residues. Germline CDR1 is SGHRS and CDR2 is YFSETQ. The V end lost 0 bases, the J end lost 4 bases, and 5 bases lay between the germline ends. DNA of the CDR3: TGCGCCAGCAGCTTGGACGATTACAATGAGCAGTTCTTC. Its protein product is CASSLDDYNEQFF.

This clonotype occurred a few times. V gene TRBV24-1 combines with J gene TRBJ2-1; D is possibly TRBD2 (5 bases). The CDR3 length is 14 residues. Germline V gene data show CDR1 as KGHDR and CDR2 as SFDVKD. The V gene lost 0 bases and the J gene lost 9 bases, with 11 bases spanning the gap. The CDR3 DNA is TGTGCCACCAGTGATTTGTCGGGGAGCCCTGAGCAGTTCTTC. As protein: CATSDLSGSPEQFF.

The rearrangement links TRBV7-8 to TRBJ2-1; maybe TRBD2 (6 bases). CDR3 length equals 16 residues. Germline CDR1 is SGHVS and CDR2 is FQNEAQ. V shed 3 bases and J shed 6 bases, with 18 bases lying between them. The CDR3 nucleotides read TGTGCCAGCAGCTTCATCCCCGGGGGAGTTCCCAATGAGCAGTTCTTC. Residues: CASSFIPGGVPNEQFF.

V usage is TRBV19 and J usage is TRBJ2-1; D is unclear. This CDR3 contains 14 residues. Germline-derived CDR1 and CDR2 are LNHDA and SQIVND (reference sequence). Deletions cut 3 bases from V and 5 bases from J, with 11 bases between. CDR3 sequence: CASSISSTHNEQFF. In nucleotides, the CDR3 is TGTGCCAGTAGTATTTCATCTACCCACAATGAGCAGTTCTTC.

The chain combines TRBV4-1 with TRBJ2-1; 15 nucleotides match TRBD2. Trimming cost V 4 bases and J 1 base; bases outside gene matches: 11. Germline CDR1 is MGHRA and CDR2 is YSYEKL. The CDR3 has 20 amino acids. CDR3 DNA sequence: TGCGCCAGCAGCCTCCCGCGGACTAGCGGGAGGGTCGTGTCCTACAATGAGCAGTTCTTC. Translated: CASSLPRTSGRVVSYNEQFF.

This chain joins TRBV29-1 and TRBJ2-3, with D tentatively TRBD1 (6 bases). V gave up 0 bases and J gave up 2 bases, with 12 bases separating them. Germline lookup yields CDR1 SQVTM and CDR2 ANQGSEA. This CDR3 comprises 15 residues. CDR3 sequence reads: CSVEDFGTNTDTQYF. The CDR3 DNA reads as TGCAGCGTTGAAGATTTCGGGACAAACACAGATACGCAGTATTTT.

This clonotype was counted only a few times. The chain employs TRBV29-1 and TRBJ2-1, with 15 bases lining up with TRBD2. The germline V gene encodes CDR1 SQVTM and CDR2 ANQGSEA. The CDR3 consists of 14 residues. V gave up 6 bases and J gave up 10 bases; unmatched junction bases: 7. The CDR3 DNA reads TGCAGCGTAAGCGGACTAGCGGGAGGGTGGGAGCAGTTCTTC. It codes for CSVSGLAGGWEQFF.

This chain connects TRBV10-2 to TRBJ2-1; D unclear. Trimming stripped 6 bases from V and 6 bases from J, with 3 bases between. Looked up from germline, CDR1 is WSHSY and CDR2 is SAAADI. CDR3 size: 10 residues. DNA of the CDR3: TGCGCCAGCAGGTTCAATGAGCAGTTCTTC. It is translated as CASRFNEQFF.

Points on this clonotype: A much larger clonotype is one base distant, so this may be a read error. The chain carries TRBV29-1 and TRBJ1-1; no reliable D call. This CDR3 has 11 residues. Germline V gene lookup returns CDR1 SQVTM and CDR2 ANQGSEA. The V gene lost 5 bases and the J gene lost 1 base, with 5 bases spanning the gap. DNA of the CDR3: TGCAGCGTTCGACGGAACACTGAAGCTTTCTTT. It encodes CSVRRNTEAFF. Full variable domain (rest looked up from reference TRBV29-1 and TRBJ1-1): SAVISQKPSRDICQRGTSLTIQCQVDSQVTMMFWYRQQPGQSLTLIATANQGSEATYESGFVIDKFPISRPNLTFSTLTVSNMSPEDSSIYLCSVRRNTEAFFGQGTRLTVV.

This clonotype has only a few counts. The chain joins TRBV5-5 to TRBJ2-1; D not resolved. CDR1 and CDR2 from the germline V gene are SGHKS and YYEKEE (reference sequence). This CDR3 is 12 amino acids long. Deletions cut 1 base from V and 5 bases from J, with 4 bases between. The CDR3 here is CASSLWNNEQFF. CDR3 sequence (DNA): TGTGCCAGCAGCTTGTGGAACAATGAGCAGTTCTTC.